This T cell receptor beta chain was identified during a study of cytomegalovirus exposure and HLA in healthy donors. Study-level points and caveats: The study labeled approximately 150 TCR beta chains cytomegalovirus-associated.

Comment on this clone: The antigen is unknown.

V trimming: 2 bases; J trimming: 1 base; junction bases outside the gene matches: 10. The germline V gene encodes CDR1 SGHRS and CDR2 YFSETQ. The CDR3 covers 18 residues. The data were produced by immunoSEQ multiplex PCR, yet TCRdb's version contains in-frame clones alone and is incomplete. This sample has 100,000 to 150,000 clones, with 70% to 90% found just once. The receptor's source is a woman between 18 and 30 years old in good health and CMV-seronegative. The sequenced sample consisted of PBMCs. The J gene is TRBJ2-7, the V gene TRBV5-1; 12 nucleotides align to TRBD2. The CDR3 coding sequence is TGCGCCAGCAGCTTCGTAACGTCTAGCGGGAGGGGATCCTACGAGCAGTACTTC. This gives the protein CASSFVTSSGRGSYEQYF.